This T cell receptor (beta chain) was captured in a study of identical twins. Overall study results and limits: In zero-insertion analyses, partial confounding could arise from invariant MAIT and iNKT cells. Excess sharing by twins proved weaker in beta out-of-frame sequences.

TCRdb independently ran MiXCR on the 5' RACE reads; one entry per CDR3 protein. The repertoire holds 500,000 to 600,000 distinct CDR3 sequences, with less than 25% as singletons. A word on this clonotype: Its antigen remains unknown.

Germline CDR1 WNHNN, CDR2 SYGVQD (reference sequence). V gave up 3 bases and J gave up 9 bases, with 8 bases separating them. The CDR3 has 12 residues. The same specimen was also included in a second study, on T cells expressing NK-cell markers.

The TCR sequence derives from a woman younger than 35 in good health. V usage is TRBV10-1 and J usage is TRBJ2-2, with D unresolved. Material for sequencing was CD4+ T cells sorted from blood. DNA for the CDR3: TGCGCCAGCAGTGAATCCGGCAGGGAGCTGTTTTTT. Residues: CASSESGRELFF.